These 3 T cell receptor beta chains share one sample of origin, sequenced in a study of blood T cell repertoires in COVID-19. The table came from immunoSEQ multiplex PCR; TCRdb's copy has only in-frame clones and leaves some out. This sample carries 200,000 to 250,000 clones, 75% to 85% of them seen once, and the ten largest clones take 5.2%. Input material: peripheral blood. Receptors were obtained from a woman aged 65 to 85 with COVID-19, enrolled during active disease.

The rearrangement joins TRBV9 to TRBJ1-4; 7 bases line up with TRBD1. J gave up 3 bases and V 4 bases, and 6 bases lay outside the gene matches. The CDR3 is made up of 15 amino acids. CDR1 is SGDLS, CDR2 YYNGEE, per germline. The CDR3 coding sequence is TGTGCCAGCAGCCCCGGGACAGTGGCTAATGAAAAACTGTTTTTT. Residues: CASSPGTVANEKLFF.

The J gene is TRBJ1-5, the V gene TRBV9; D remains unclear. The CDR3 covers 14 residues. Germline V CDR1 and CDR2: SGDLS, YYNGEE. V was clipped by 0 bases and J by 6 bases, with 10 bases between them. In DNA form, the CDR3 reads TGTGCCAGCAGCGTAGATTCCGCGGGTCAGCCCCAGCATTTT. Translated, it gives CASSVDSAGQPQHF.

A remark on this clone: Other DNA sequences in the same sample also yield this CDR3. The rearrangement joins TRBV6-2 or TRBV6-3 to TRBJ2-7, with 12 nucleotides matching TRBD2. Trimming cost V 6 bases and J 4 bases; bases outside gene matches: 4. The CDR3 consists of 14 residues. The germline V gene encodes CDR1 MNHEY and CDR2 SVGEGT. CDR3 loop: CASSLLAGGYEQYF. DNA for the CDR3: TGTGCCAGCAGCCTACTAGCGGGAGGTTACGAGCAGTACTTC.